This T cell receptor beta chain was profiled in a study of CD8 T cells in ankylosing spondylitis. The study's findings and limits: The study looked at matched synovial fluid samples from ankylosing spondylitis patients. Disease-linked clones were reported to be significantly enriched there.

This CDR3 spans 14 amino acids. Germline CDR1 ENHRY, CDR2 SYGVKD. Trimming shortened V by 0 bases and J by 2 bases, and 7 bases separated the two germline ends. One entry per CDR3 protein results from TCRdb running MiXCR on the 5' RACE reads. The table has 250,000 to 300,000 distinct CDR3 sequences, over 15% seen once; the top ten hold roughly 8%. To note about this clonotype: The antigen remains undetermined.

Sequencing used blood, either unsorted or a sorted T cell fraction (not recorded which). The J gene is TRBJ1-2, the V gene TRBV10-3; perhaps TRBD1 as D (5 bases). This sequence originates from a male donor with ankylosing spondylitis or in good health (not recorded which). This CDR3 is CAISESGGNYGYTF. The CDR3 region has the DNA TGTGCCATCAGTGAGTCCGGGGGGAACTATGGCTACACCTTC.